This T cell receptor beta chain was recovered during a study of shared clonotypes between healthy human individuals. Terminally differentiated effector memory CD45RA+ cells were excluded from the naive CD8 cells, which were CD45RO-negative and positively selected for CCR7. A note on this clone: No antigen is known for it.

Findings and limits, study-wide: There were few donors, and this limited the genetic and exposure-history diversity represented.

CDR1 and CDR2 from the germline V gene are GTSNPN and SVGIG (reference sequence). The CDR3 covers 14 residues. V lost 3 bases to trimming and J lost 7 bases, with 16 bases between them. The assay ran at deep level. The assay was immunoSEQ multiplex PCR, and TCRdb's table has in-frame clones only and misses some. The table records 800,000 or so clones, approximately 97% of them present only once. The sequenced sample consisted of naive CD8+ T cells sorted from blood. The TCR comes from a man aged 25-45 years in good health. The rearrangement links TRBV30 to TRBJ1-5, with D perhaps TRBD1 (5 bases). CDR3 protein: CAWSPPDPGQPQHF. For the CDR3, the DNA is TGTGCCTGGAGCCCCCCCGACCCAGGGCAGCCCCAGCATTTT.